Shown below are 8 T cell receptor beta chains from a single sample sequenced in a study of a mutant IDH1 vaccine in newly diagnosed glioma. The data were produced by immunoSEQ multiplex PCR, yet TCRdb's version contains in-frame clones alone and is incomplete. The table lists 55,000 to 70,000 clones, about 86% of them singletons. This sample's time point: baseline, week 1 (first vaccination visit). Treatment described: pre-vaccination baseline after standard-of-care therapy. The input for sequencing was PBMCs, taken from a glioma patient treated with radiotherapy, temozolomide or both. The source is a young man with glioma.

The CDR3 DNA sequence: TGTGCCTGGAGTTCAAGGGGAGGGGGTTTCAATCAGCCCCAGCATTTT. Its translation: CAWSSRGGGFNQPQHF. This chain connects TRBV30 to TRBJ1-5; possible D gene TRBD1, 6 bases. V was shortened by 2 bases and J by 3 bases, with 17 bases between the two germline ends. Germline CDR1 GTSNPN, CDR2 SVGIG (reference sequence). The CDR3 sequence is 16 residues long.

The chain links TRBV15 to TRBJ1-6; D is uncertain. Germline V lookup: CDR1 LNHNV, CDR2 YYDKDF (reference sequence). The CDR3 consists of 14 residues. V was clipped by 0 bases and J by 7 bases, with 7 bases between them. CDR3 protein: CATSRDNSNSPLHF. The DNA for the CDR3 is TGTGCCACCAGCAGAGATAATTCCAATTCACCCCTCCACTTT.

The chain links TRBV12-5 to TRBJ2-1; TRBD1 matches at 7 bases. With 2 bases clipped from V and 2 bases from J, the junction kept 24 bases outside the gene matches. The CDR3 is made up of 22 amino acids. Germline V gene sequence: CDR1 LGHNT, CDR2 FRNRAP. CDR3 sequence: CASGLNIRLAGGRDNPYNEQFF. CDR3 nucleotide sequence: TGTGCTAGTGGTTTGAACATAAGGTTGGCAGGGGGACGCGATAATCCCTACAATGAGCAGTTCTTC.

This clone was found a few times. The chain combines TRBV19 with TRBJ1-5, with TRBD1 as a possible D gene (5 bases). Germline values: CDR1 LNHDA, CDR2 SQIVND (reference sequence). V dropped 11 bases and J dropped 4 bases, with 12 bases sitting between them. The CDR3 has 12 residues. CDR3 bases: TGTGCCTCTTCCGGGGGTAATCAGCCCCAGCATTTT. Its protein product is CASSGGNQPQHF.

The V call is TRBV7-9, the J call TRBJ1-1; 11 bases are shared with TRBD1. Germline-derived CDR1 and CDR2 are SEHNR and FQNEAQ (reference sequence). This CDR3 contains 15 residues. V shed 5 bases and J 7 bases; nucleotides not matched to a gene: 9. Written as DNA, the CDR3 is TGTGCCAGCAGCCCTGGACAGGGGGCGTTTAGTGAAGCTTTCTTT. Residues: CASSPGQGAFSEAFF.

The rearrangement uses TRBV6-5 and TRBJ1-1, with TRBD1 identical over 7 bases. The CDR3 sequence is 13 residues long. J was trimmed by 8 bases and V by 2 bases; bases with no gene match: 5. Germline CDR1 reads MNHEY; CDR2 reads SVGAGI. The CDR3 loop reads CASSYRPTGEAFF. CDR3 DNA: TGTGCCAGCAGTTACCGACCGACAGGGGAAGCTTTCTTT.

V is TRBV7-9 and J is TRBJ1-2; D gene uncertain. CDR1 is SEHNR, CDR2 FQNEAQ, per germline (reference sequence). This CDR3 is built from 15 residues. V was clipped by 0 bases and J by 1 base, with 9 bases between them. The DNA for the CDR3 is TGTGCCAGCAGCTTAGCGCATATGGTTAACTATGGCTACACCTTC. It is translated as CASSLAHMVNYGYTF.

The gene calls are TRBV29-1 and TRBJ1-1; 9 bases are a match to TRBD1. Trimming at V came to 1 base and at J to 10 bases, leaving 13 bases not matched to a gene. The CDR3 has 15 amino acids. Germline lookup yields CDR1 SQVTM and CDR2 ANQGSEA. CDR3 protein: CSVEVPPTGGRGAFF. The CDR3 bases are TGCAGCGTTGAAGTGCCCCCTACAGGGGGCCGGGGAGCTTTCTTT.